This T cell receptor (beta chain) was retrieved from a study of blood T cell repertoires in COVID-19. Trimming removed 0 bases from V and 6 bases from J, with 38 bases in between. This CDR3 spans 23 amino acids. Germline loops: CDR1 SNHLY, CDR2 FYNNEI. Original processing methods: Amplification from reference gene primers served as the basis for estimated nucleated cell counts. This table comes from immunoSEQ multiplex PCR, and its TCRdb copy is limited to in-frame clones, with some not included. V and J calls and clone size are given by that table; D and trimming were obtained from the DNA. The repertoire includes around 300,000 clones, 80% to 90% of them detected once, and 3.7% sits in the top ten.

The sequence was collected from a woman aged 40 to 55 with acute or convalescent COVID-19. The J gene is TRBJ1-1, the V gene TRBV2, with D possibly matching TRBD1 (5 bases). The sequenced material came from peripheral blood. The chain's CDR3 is CASSEAPHNPWQGLGLSLAEAFF. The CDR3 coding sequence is TGTGCCAGCAGTGAAGCGCCTCACAACCCGTGGCAGGGCCTAGGGCTTAGTCTTGCTGAAGCTTTCTTT.